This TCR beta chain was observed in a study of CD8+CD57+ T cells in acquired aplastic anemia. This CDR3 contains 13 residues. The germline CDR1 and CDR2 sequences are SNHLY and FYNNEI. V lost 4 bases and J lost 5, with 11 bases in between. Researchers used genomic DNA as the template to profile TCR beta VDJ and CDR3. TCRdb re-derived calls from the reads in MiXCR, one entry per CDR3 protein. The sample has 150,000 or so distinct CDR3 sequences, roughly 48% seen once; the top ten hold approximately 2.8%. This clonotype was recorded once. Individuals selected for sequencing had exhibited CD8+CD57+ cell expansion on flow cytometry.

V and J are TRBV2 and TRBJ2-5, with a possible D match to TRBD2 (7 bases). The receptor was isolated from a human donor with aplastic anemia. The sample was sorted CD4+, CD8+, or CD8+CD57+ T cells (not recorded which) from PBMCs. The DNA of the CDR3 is TGTGCCAGCAGTGGGGGGGGCGAGGAGACCCAGTACTTC. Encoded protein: CASSGGGEETQYF.